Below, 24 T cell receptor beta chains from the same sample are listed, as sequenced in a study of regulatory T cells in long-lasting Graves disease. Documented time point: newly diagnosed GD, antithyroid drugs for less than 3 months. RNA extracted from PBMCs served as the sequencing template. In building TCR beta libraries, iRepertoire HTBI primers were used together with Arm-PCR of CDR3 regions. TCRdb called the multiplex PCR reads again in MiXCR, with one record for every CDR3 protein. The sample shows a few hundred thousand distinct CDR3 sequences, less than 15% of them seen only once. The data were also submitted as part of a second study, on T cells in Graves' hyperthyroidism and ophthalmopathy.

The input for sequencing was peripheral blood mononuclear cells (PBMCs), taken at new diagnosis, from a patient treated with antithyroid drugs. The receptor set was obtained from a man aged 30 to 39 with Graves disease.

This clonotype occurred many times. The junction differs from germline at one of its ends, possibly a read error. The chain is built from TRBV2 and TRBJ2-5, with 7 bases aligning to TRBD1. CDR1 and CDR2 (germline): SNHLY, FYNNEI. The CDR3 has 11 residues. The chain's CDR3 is CASSAKGQSKF. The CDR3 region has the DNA TGTGCCAGCAGTGCGAAGGGACAGTCAAAGTTC.

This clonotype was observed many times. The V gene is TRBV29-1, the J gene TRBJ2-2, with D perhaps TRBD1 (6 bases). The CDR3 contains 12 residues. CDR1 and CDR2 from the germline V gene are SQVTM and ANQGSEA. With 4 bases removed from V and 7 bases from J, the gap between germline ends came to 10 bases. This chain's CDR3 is CSVVKGVGELFF. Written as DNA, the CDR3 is TGCAGCGTTGTTAAGGGGGTCGGGGAGCTGTTTTTT.

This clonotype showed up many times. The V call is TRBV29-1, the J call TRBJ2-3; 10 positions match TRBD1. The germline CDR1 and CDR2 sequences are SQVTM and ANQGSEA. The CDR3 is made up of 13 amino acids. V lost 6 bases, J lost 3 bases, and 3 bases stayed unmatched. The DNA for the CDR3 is TGCAGCGTGCCGGGACAGGGGACAGATACGCAGTATTTT. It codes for CSVPGQGTDTQYF.

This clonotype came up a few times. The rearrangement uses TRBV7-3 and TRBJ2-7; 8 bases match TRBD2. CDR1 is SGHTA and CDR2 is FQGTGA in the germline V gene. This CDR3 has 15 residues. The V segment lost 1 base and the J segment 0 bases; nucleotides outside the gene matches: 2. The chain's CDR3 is CASSLSSGVSYEQYF. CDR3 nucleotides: TGTGCCAGCAGCTTAAGTAGCGGGGTCTCCTACGAGCAGTACTTC.

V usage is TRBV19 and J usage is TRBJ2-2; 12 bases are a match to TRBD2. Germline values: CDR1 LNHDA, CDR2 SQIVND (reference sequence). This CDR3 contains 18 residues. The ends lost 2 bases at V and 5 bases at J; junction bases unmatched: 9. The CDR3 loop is CASSISSGRAIRTGELFF. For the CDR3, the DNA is TGTGCCAGTAGTATATCTAGCGGGAGGGCCATACGAACCGGGGAGCTGTTTTTT.

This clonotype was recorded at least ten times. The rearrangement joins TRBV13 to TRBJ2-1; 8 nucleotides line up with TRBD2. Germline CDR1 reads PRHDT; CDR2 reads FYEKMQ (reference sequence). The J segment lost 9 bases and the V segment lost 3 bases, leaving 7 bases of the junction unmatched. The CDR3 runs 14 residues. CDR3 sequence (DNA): TGTGCCAGCAGCTTGGAGTCGGGAGGGGGTGAGCAGTTCTTC. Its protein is CASSLESGGGEQFF.

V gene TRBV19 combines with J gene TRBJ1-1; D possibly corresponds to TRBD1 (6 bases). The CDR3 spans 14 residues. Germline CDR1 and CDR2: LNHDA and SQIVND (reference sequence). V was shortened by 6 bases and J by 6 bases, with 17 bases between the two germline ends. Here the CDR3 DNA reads TGTGCCAGTAGATCTCGCACAGGGACGGCTGAAGCTTTCTTT. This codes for CASRSRTGTAEAFF.

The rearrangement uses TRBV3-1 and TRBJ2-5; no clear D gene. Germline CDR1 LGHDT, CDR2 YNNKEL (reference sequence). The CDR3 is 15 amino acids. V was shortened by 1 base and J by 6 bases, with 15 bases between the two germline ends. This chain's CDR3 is CASSQGSGPLKTQYF. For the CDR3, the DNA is TGTGCCAGCAGCCAAGGATCCGGGCCCTTGAAGACCCAGTACTTC.

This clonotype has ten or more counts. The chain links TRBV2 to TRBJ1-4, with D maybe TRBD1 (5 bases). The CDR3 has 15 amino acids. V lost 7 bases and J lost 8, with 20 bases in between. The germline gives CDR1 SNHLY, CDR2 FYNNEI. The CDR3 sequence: CASTEGPQDGEKLFF. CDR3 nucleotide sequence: TGTGCCAGCACCGAAGGGCCACAGGACGGAGAAAAACTGTTTTTT. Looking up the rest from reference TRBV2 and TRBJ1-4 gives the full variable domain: EPEVTQTPSHQVTQMGQEVILRCVPISNHLYFYWYRQILGQKVEFLVSFYNNEISEKSEIFDDQFSVERPDGSNFTLKIRSTKLEDSAMYFCASTEGPQDGEKLFFGSGTQLSVL.

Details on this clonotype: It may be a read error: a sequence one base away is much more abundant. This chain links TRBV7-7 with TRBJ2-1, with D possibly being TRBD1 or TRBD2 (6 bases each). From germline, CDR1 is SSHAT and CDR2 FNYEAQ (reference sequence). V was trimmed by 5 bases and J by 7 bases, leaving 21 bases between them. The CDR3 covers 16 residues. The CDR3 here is CASSQLTGGPSNEQFF. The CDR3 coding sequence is TGTGCCAGCAGCCAACTGACTGGGGGGCCATCAAATGAGCAGTTCTTC. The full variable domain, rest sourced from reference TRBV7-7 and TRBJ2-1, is GAGVSQSPRYKVTKRGQDVTLRCDPISSHATLYWYQQALGQGPEFLTYFNYEAQPDKSGLPSDRFSAERPEGSISTLTIQRTEQRDSAMYRCASSQLTGGPSNEQFFGPGTRLTVL.

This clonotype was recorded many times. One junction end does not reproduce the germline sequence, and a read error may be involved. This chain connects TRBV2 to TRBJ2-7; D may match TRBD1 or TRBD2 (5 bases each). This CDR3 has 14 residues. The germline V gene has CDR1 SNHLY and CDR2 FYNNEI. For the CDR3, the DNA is TGTGCCAGCAGTGAACCCCCCAGGGCCCCCGAGGGGAACTTC. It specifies CASSEPPRAPEGNF.

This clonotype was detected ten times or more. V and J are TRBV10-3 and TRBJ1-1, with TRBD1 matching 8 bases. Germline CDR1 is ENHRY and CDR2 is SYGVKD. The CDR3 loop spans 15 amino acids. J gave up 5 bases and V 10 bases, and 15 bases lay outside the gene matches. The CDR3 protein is CASCGQGGVGTEAFF. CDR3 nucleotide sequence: TGTGCCAGCTGTGGACAGGGTGGGGTTGGGACTGAAGCTTTCTTT.

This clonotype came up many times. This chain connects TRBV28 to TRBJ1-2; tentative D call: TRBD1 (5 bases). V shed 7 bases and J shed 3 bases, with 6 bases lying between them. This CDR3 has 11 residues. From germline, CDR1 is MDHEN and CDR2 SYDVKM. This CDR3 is CASIGDYGYTF. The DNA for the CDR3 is TGTGCCAGCATAGGGGACTATGGCTACACCTTC.

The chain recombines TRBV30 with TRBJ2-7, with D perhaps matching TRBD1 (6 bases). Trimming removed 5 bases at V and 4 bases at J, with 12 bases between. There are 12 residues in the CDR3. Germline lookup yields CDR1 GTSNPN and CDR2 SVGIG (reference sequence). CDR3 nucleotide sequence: TGTGCCTGGGCCCTACAGGGATACGAGCAGTACTTC. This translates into CAWALQGYEQYF.

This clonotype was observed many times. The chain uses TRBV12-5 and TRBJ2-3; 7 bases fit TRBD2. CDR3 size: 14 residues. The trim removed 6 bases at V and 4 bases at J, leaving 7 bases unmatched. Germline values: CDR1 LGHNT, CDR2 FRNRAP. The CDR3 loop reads CASGKGLVPDTQYF. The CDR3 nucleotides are TGTGCTAGTGGGAAAGGACTAGTCCCAGATACGCAGTATTTT.

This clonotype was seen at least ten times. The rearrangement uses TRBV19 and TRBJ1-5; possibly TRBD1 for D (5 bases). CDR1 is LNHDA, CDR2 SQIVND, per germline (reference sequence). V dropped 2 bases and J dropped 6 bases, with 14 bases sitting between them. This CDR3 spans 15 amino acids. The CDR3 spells CASSIRMTGPQPQHF. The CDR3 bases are TGTGCCAGTAGTATACGAATGACGGGGCCTCAGCCCCAGCATTTT.

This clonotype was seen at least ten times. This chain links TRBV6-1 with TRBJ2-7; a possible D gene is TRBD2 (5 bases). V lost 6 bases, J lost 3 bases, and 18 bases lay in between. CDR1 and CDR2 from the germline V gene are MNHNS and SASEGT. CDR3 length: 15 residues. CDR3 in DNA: TGTGCCAGCAGCCCAGTGGACGGGATCAACTACGAGCAGTACTTC. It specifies CASSPVDGINYEQYF.

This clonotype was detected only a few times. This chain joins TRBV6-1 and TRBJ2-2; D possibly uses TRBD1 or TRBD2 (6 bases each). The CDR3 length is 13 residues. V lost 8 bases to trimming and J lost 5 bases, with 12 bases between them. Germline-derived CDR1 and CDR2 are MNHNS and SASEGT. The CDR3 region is CASSRGTTGELFF. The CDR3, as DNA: TGTGCCAGCTCACGCGGGACAACCGGGGAGCTGTTTTTT.

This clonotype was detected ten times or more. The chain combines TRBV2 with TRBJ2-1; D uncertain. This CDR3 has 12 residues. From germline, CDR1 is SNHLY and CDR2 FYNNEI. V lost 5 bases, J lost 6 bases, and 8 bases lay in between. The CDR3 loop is CASSLPSNEQFF. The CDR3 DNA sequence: TGTGCCAGCAGTCTACCCTCCAATGAGCAGTTCTTC.

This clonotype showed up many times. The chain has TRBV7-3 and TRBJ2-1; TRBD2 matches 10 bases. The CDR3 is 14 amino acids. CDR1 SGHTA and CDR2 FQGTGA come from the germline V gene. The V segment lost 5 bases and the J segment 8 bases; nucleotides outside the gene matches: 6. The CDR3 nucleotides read TGTGCCAGCAGCATAAGCGGGAGGGCCCATGAGCAGTTCTTC. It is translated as CASSISGRAHEQFF. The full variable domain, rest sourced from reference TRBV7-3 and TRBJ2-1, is GAGVSQTPSNKVTEKGKYVELRCDPISGHTALYWYRQSLGQGPEFLIYFQGTGAADDSGLPNDRFFAVRPEGSVSTLKIQRTERGDSAVYLCASSISGRAHEQFFGPGTRLTVL.

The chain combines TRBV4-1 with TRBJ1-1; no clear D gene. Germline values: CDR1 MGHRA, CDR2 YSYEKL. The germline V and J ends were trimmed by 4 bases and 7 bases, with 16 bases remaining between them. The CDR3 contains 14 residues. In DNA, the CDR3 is TGCGCCAGCAGCCCCCGGCGACACCCAAATGAAGCTTTCTTT. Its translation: CASSPRRHPNEAFF.

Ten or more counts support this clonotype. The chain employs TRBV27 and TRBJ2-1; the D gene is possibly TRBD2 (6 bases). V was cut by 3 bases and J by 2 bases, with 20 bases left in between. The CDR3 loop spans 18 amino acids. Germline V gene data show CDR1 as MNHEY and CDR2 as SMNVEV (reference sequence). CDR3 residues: CASSFSQTRLGAYNEQFF. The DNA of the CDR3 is TGTGCCAGCAGTTTTTCCCAAACTCGACTAGGCGCCTACAATGAGCAGTTCTTC.

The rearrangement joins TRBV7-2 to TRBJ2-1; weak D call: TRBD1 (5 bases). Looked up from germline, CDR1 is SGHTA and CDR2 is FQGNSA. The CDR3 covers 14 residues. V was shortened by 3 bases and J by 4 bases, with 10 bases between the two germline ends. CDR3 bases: TGTGCCAGCAGCTTCCGACAGCAGTACAATGAGCAGTTCTTC. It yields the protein CASSFRQQYNEQFF.

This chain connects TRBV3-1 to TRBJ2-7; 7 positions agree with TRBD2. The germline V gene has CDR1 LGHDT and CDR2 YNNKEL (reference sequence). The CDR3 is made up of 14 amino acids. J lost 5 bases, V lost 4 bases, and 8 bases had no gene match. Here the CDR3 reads CASSPWAGANEQYF. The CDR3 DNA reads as TGTGCCAGCAGCCCTTGGGCGGGAGCCAACGAGCAGTACTTC.